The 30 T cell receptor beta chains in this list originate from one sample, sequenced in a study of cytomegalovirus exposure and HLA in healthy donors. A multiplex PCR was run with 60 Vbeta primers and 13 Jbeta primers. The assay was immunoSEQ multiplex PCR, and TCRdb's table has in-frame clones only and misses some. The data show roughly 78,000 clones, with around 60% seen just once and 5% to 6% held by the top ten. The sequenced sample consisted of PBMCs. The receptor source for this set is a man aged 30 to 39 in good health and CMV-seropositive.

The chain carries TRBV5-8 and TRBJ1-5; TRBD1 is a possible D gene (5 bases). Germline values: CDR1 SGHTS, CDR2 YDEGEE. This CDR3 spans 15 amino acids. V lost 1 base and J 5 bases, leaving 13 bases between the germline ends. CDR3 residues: CASSLIGWGHQPQHF. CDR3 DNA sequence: TGTGCCAGCAGCTTGATAGGTTGGGGCCATCAGCCCCAGCATTTT.

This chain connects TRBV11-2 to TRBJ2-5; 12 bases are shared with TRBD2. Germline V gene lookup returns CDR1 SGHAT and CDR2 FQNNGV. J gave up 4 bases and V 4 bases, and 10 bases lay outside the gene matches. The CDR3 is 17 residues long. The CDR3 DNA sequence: TGTGCCAGCAGCTCCGGGACTAGCGGGCGAGAGGGAGAGACCCAGTACTTC. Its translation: CASSSGTSGREGETQYF. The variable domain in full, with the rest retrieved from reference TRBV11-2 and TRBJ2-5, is EAGVAQSPRYKIIEKRQSVAFWCNPISGHATLYWYQQILGQGPKLLIQFQNNGVVDDSQLPKDRFSAERLKGVDSTLKIQPAKLEDSAVYLCASSSGTSGREGETQYFGPGTRLLVL.

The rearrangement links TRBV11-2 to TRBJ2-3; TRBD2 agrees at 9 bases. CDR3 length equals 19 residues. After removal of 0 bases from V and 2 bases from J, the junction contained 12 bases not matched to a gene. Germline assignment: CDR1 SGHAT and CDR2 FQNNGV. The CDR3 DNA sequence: TGTGCCAGCAGCTTAGAACGTATTTTGGCGGGAGGGTTCACAGATACGCAGTATTTT. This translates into CASSLERILAGGFTDTQYF.

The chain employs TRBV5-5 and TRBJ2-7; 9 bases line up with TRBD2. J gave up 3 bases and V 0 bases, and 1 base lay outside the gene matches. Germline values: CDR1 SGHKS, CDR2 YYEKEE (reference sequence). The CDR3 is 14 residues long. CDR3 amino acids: CASSLVSGSYEQYF. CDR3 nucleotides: TGTGCCAGCAGCTTGGTTAGCGGGAGCTACGAGCAGTACTTC.

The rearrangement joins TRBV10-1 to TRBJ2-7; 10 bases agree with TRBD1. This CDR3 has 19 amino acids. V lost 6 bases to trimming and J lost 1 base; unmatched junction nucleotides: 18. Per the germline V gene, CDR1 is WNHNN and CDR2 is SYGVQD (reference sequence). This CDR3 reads CASRHRDRGCRDSSYEQYF. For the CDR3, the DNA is TGCGCCAGCAGGCACCGGGACAGGGGTTGTCGGGACTCTTCCTACGAGCAGTACTTC.

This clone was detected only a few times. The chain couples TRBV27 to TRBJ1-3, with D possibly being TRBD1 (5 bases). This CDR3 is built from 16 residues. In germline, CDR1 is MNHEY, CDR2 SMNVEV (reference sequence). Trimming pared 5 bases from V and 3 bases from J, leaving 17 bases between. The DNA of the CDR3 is TGTGCCAGCAGTACCAGGACACCGGCTTATGGAAACACCATATATTTT. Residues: CASSTRTPAYGNTIYF.

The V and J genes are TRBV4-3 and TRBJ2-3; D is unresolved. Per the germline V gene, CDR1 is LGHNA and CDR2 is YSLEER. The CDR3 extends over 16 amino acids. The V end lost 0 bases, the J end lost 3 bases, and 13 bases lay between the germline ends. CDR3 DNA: TGCGCCAGCAGCCAAGAGGCGTTGAGGAGTACAGATACGCAGTATTTT. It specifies CASSQEALRSTDTQYF.

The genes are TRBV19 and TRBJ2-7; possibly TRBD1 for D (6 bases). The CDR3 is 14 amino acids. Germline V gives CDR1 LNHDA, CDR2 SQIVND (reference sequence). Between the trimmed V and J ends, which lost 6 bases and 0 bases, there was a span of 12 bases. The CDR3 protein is CASSPQGYSYEQYF. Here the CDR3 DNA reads TGTGCCAGTAGCCCACAGGGATACTCCTACGAGCAGTACTTC.

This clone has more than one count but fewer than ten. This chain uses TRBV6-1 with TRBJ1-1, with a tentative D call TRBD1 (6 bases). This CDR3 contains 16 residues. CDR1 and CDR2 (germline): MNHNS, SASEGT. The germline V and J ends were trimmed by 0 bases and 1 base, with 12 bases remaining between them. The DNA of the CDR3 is TGTGCCAGCAGTGAAGCGCGGGGGGCGAGGAACACTGAAGCTTTCTTT. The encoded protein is CASSEARGARNTEAFF.

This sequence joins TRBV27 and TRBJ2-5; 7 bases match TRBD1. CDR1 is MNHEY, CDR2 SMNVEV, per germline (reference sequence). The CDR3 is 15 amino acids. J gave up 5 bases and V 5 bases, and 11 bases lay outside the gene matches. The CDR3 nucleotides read TGTGCCAGCAGTCAAGCCACAGGGGCAGTGGAGACCCAGTACTTC. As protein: CASSQATGAVETQYF.

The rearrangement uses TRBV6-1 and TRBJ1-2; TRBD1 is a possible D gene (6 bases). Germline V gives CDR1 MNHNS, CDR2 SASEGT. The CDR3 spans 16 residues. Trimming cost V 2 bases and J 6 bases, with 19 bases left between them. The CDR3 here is CASSEMSGVNLDGYTF. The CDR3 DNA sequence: TGTGCCAGCAGTGAAATGTCAGGGGTTAACTTAGATGGCTACACCTTC.

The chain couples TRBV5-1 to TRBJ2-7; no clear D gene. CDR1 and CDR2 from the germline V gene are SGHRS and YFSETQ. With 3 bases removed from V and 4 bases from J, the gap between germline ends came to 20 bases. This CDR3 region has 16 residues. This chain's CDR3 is CASSSMTGSLGYEQYF. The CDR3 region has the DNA TGCGCCAGCAGCTCCATGACTGGGTCCCTAGGATACGAGCAGTACTTC.

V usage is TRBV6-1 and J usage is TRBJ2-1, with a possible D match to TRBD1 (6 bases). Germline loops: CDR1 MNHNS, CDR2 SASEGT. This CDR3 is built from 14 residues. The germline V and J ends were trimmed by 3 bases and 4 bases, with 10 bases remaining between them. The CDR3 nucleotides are TGTGCCAGCAGTGAGACGGGACAATACAATGAGCAGTTCTTC. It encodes CASSETGQYNEQFF.

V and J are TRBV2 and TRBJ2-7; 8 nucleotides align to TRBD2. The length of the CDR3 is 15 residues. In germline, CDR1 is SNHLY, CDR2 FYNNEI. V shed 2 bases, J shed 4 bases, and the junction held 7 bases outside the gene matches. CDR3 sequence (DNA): TGTGCCAGCAGTGAATTGGCGGGGGGAAGGTACGAGCAGTACTTC. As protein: CASSELAGGRYEQYF.

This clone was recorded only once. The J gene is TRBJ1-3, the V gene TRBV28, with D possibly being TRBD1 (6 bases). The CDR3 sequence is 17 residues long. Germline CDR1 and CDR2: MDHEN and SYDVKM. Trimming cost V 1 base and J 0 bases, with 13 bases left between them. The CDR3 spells CASSLFGQPPSGNTIYF. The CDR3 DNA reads TGTGCCAGCAGTTTATTTGGACAGCCTCCCTCTGGAAACACCATATATTTT.

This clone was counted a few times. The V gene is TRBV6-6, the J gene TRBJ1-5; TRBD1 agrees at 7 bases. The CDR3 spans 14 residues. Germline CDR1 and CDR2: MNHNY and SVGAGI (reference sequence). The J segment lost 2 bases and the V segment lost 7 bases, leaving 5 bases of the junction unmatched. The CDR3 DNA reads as TGTGCCAGCATGATTACAGGGGGCAATCAGCCCCAGCATTTT. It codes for CASMITGGNQPQHF.

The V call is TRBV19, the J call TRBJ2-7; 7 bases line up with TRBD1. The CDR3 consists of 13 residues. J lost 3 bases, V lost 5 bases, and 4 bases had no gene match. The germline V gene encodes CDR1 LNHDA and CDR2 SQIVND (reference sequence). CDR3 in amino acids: CASSAQGLYEQYF. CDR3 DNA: TGTGCCAGTAGTGCACAGGGGCTCTACGAGCAGTACTTC.

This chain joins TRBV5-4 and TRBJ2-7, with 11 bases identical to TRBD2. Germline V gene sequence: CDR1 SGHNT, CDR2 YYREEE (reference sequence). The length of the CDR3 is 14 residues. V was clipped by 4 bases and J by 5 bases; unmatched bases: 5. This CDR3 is CASSPTSGSHEQYF. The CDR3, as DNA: TGTGCCAGCAGCCCAACTAGCGGGAGCCACGAGCAGTACTTC. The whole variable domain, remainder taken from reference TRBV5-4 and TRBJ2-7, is ETGVTQSPTHLIKTRGQQVTLRCSSQSGHNTVSWYQQALGQGPQFIFQYYREEENGRGNFPPRFSGLQFPNYSSELNVNALELDDSALYLCASSPTSGSHEQYFGPGTRLTVT.

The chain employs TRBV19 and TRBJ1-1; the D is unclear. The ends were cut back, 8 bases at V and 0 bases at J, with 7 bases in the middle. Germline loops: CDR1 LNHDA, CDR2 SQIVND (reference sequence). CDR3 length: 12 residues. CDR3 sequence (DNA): TGTGCCAGTGGTAGCGTGAACACTGAAGCTTTCTTT. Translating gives CASGSVNTEAFF. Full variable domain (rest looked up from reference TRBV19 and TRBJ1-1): DGGITQSPKYLFRKEGQNVTLSCEQNLNHDAMYWYRQDPGQGLRLIYYSQIVNDFQKGDIAEGYSVSREKKESFPLTVTSAQKNPTAFYLCASGSVNTEAFFGQGTRLTVV.

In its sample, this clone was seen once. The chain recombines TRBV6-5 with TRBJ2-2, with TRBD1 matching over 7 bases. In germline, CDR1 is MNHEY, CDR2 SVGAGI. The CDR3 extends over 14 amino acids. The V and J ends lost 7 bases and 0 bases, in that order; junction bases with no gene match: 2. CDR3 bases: TGTGCCAGCACAACAGGGGCGAACACCGGGGAGCTGTTTTTT. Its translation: CASTTGANTGELFF.

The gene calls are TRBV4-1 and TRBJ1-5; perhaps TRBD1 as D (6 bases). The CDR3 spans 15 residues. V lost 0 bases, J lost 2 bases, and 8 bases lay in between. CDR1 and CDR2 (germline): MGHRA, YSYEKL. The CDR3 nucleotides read TGCGCCAGCAGCCAAGATGAGGGGGGCAATCAGCCCCAGCATTTT. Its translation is CASSQDEGGNQPQHF.

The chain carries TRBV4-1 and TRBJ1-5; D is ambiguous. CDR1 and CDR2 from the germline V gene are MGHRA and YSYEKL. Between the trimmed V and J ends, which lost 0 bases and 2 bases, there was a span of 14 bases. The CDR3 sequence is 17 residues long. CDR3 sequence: CASSQEEGGRGNQPQHF. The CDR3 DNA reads TGCGCCAGCAGCCAAGAAGAGGGAGGTCGGGGCAATCAGCCCCAGCATTTT.

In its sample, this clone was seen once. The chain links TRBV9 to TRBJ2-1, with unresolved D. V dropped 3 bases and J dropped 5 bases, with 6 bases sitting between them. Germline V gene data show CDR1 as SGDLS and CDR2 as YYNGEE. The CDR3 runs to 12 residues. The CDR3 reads CASSGYNNEQFF. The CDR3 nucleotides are TGTGCCAGCAGCGGTTACAACAATGAGCAGTTCTTC.

The CDR3 sequence: CASSWGLAGAGELFF. DNA of the CDR3: TGTGCCAGCAGCTGGGGACTAGCGGGAGCCGGGGAGCTGTTTTTT. This sequence joins TRBV11-2 and TRBJ2-2; 14 nucleotides line up with TRBD2. This CDR3 contains 15 residues. CDR1 SGHAT and CDR2 FQNNGV come from the germline V gene. The V segment lost 4 bases and the J segment 6 bases; nucleotides outside the gene matches: 1.

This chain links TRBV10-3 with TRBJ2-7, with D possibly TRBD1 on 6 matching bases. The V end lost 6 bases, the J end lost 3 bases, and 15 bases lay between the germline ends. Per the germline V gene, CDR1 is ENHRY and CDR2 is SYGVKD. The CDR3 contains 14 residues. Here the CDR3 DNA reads TGTGCCATCAGCGAACGGGACACGGACTACGAGCAGTACTTC. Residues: CAISERDTDYEQYF.

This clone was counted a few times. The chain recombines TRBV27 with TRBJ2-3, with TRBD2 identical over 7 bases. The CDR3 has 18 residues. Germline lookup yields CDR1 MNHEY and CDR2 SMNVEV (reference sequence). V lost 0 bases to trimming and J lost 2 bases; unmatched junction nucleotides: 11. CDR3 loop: CASSLSRSRGEITDTQYF. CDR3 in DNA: TGTGCCAGCAGTTTATCGCGGTCCCGGGGGGAGATCACAGATACGCAGTATTTT.

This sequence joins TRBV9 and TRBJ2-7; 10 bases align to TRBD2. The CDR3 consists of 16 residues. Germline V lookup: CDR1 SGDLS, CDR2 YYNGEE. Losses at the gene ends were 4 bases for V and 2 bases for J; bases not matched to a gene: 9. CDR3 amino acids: CASSPSAGTSAYEQYF. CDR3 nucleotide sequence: TGTGCCAGCAGCCCTAGTGCCGGGACTAGCGCCTACGAGCAGTACTTC.

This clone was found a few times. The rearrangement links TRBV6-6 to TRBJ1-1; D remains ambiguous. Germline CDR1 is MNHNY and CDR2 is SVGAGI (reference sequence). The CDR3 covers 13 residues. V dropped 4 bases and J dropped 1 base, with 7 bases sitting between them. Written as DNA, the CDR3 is TGTGCCAGCAGTTCTTGGCCGAACACTGAAGCTTTCTTT. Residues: CASSSWPNTEAFF.

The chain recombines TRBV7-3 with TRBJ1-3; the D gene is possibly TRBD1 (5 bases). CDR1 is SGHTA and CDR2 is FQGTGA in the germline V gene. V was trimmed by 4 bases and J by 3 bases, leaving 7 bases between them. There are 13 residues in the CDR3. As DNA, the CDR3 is TGTGCCAGCAGCTCAGGGTATGGAAACACCATATATTTT. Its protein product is CASSSGYGNTIYF. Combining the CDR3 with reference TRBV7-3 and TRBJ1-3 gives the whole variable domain GAGVSQTPSNKVTEKGKYVELRCDPISGHTALYWYRQSLGQGPEFLIYFQGTGAADDSGLPNDRFFAVRPEGSVSTLKIQRTERGDSAVYLCASSSGYGNTIYFGEGSWLTVV.

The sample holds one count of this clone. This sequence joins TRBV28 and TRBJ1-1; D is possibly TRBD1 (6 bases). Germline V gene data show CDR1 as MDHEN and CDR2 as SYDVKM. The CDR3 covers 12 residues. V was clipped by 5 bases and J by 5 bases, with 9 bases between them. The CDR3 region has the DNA TGTGCCAGCAGTACAGGGCGAACTGAAGCTTTCTTT. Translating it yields CASSTGRTEAFF. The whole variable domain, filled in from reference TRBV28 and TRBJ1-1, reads DVKVTQSSRYLVKRTGEKVFLECVQDMDHENMFWYRQDPGLGLRLIYFSYDVKMKEKGDIPEGYSVSREKKERFSLILESASTNQTSMYLCASSTGRTEAFFGQGTRLTVV.